This TCR beta chain originates from a study of cytomegalovirus exposure and HLA in healthy donors. The study ran its PCR with 60 Vbeta and 13 Jbeta primers. Profiled with immunoSEQ multiplex PCR; TCRdb holds only in-frame clones, not every one. The sample yields roughly 100,000 clones, under 85% seen once. V lost 0 bases to trimming and J lost 5 bases, with 13 bases between them. Looked up from germline, CDR1 is MNHNS and CDR2 is SASEGT. The CDR3 has 15 amino acids. This clonotype originated in a female donor in good health and CMV-seropositive. Sequenced sample: PBMCs. The chain employs TRBV6-1 and TRBJ1-2; maybe TRBD1 (6 bases). This chain's CDR3 is CASSEAFTGRYGYTF. CDR3 nucleotide sequence: TGTGCCAGCAGTGAAGCTTTCACAGGGCGATATGGCTACACCTTC.